Sequencing of this T cell receptor (beta chain) was carried out in a study of radiation and T cells in renal cell carcinoma. TCRdb's copy holds only in-frame clones and misses some; the assay was immunoSEQ multiplex PCR. The sample has some 46,000 clones, roughly 80% seen once; the top ten hold about 30%. Time point of the sample: blood 4 weeks post-SBRT, at nephrectomy. The treatment was: 15 Gy SBRT to primary tumor, nephrectomy 4 weeks later. Trimming removed 3 bases at V and 7 bases at J, with 14 bases between. The germline V gene has CDR1 SGDLS and CDR2 YYNGEE. This CDR3 comprises 15 residues. V and J are TRBV9 and TRBJ1-6; D call uncertain. This clonotype originated in a woman aged 70-85 years with renal cell carcinoma. Sequencing was performed on blood, taken from a patient whose treatment included radiotherapy and nephrectomy. The chain's CDR3 is CASSEGQVENSPLHF. The DNA for the CDR3 is TGTGCCAGCAGCGAAGGGCAGGTCGAAAATTCACCCCTCCACTTT.